The 5 T cell receptor beta chains below come from one sample, sequenced in a study of T cell repertoires in cytomegalovirus infection. TCRdb itself ran the reads through MiXCR, one entry per CDR3 protein. The profile shows more than 150,000 distinct CDR3 sequences, roughly a fifth of them singletons. Sample: PBMCs. Receptors originate from a human donor in good health (CMV status not recorded). Some clones in this sample may be carry-over from other donors' samples.

A few counts support this clonotype. The CDR3 nucleotides are TGTGCCAGCAGCTTACGGCCGCCGGGCCAACGAGGGGAGCAGTACTTC. Encoded protein: CASSLRPPGQRGEQYF. The chain links TRBV7-9 to TRBJ2-7; maybe TRBD2 (5 bases). V lost 2 bases and J lost 7, with 21 bases in between. CDR1 and CDR2 (germline): SEHNR, FQNEAQ (reference sequence). This CDR3 has 16 residues. The full variable domain, its missing parts supplied by reference TRBV7-9 and TRBJ2-7, is DTGVSQNPRHKITKRGQNVTFRCDPISEHNRLYWYRQTLGQGPEFLTYFQNEAQLEKSRLLSDRFSAERPKGSFSTLEIQRTEQGDSAMYLCASSLRPPGQRGEQYFGPGTRLTVT.

The chain carries TRBV7-2 and TRBJ2-5; 10 bases fit TRBD2. Germline-derived CDR1 and CDR2 are SGHTA and FQGNSA. Trimming removed 7 bases from V and 5 bases from J; junction bases left unmatched: 7. This CDR3 has 14 amino acids. The CDR3 DNA is TGTGCCAGCACAATAGCGGGAGGTGGCGAGACCCAGTACTTC. Amino acids: CASTIAGGGETQYF.

This clonotype was counted between two and nine times. This chain links TRBV5-5 with TRBJ2-3; D is possibly TRBD1 or TRBD2 (5 bases each). This CDR3 has 15 amino acids. The V end was cut by 4 bases, the J end by 0 bases, with 12 bases between. Germline lookup yields CDR1 SGHKS and CDR2 YYEKEE (reference sequence). The CDR3 region is CASSGGRQSTDTQYF. CDR3 nucleotides: TGTGCCAGCAGCGGGGGACGGCAGAGCACAGATACGCAGTATTTT. The complete variable domain, with remaining parts taken from reference TRBV5-5 and TRBJ2-3, reads DAGVTQSPTHLIKTRGQQVTLRCSPISGHKSVSWYQQVLGQGPQFIFQYYEKEERGRGNFPDRFSARQFPNYSSELNVNALLLGDSALYLCASSGGRQSTDTQYFGPGTRLTVL.

This clonotype was observed at least ten times. The chain couples TRBV6-5 to TRBJ2-1, with D unclear. CDR3 length equals 13 residues. The V and J ends lost 2 bases and 5 bases respectively, with 7 bases between them. The germline CDR1 and CDR2 sequences are MNHEY and SVGAGI. The CDR3 sequence: CASSYPGNNEQFF. In nucleotides, the CDR3 is TGTGCCAGCAGTTACCCCGGCAACAATGAGCAGTTCTTC.

This clonotype was counted between two and nine times. The V and J genes are TRBV12-3 or TRBV12-4 and TRBJ2-7; D is uncertain. V was clipped by 3 bases and J by 6 bases, with 9 bases between them. CDR3 length: 12 residues. The CDR3 spells CASSFSPREQYF. For the CDR3, the DNA is TGTGCCAGCAGTTTTAGTCCGCGCGAGCAGTACTTC.